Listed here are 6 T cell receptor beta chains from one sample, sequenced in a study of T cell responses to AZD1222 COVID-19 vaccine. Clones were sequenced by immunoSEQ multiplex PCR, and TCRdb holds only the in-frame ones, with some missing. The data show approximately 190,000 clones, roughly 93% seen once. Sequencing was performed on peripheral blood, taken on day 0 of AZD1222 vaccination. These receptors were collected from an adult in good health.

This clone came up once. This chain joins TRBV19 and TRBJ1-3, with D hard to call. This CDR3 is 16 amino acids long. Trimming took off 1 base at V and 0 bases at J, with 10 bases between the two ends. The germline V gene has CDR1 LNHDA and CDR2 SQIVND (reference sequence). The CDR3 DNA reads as TGTGCCAGTAGTATAGGACTGATGGCCTCTGGAAACACCATATATTTT. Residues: CASSIGLMASGNTIYF.

The CDR3 here is CASSIGGQHNEQFF. CDR3 sequence (DNA): TGTGCCAGCAGCATAGGGGGACAGCACAATGAGCAGTTCTTC. The rearrangement links TRBV7-2 to TRBJ2-1; 7 bases agree with TRBD1. Germline V CDR1 and CDR2: SGHTA, FQGNSA. This CDR3 has 14 residues. V trimming: 5 bases; J trimming: 5 bases; junction bases outside the gene matches: 6.

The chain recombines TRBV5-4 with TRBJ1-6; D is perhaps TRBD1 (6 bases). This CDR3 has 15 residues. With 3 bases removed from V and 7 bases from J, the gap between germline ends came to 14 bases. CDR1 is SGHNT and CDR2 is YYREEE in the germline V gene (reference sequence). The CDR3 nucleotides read TGTGCCAGCAGCTCCGACTCAACAGGGAATTCACCCCTCCACTTT. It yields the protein CASSSDSTGNSPLHF.

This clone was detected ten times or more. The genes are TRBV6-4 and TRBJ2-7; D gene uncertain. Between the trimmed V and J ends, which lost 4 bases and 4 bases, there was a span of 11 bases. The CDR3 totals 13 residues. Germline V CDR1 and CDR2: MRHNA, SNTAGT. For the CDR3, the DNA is TGTGCCAGCAGTGTTTATGGCCCATACGAGCAGTACTTC. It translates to CASSVYGPYEQYF.

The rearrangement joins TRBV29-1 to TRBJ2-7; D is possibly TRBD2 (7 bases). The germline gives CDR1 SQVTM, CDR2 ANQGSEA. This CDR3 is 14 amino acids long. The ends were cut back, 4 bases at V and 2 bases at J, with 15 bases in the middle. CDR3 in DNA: TGCAGCGTTGCGTCAGTAGGGGGGGCCTACGAGCAGTACTTC. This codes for CSVASVGGAYEQYF.

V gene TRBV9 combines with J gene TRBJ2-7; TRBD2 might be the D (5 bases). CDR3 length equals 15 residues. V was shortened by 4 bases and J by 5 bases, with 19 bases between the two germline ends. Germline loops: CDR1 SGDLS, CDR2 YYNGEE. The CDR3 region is CASSFSGRISDEQYF. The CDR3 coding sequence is TGTGCCAGCAGCTTTTCGGGGAGAATTAGCGACGAGCAGTACTTC. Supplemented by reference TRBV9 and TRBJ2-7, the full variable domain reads DSGVTQTPKHLITATGQRVTLRCSPRSGDLSVYWYQQSLDQGLQFLIQYYNGEERAKGNILERFSAQQFPDLHSELNLSSLELGDSALYFCASSFSGRISDEQYFGPGTRLTVT.